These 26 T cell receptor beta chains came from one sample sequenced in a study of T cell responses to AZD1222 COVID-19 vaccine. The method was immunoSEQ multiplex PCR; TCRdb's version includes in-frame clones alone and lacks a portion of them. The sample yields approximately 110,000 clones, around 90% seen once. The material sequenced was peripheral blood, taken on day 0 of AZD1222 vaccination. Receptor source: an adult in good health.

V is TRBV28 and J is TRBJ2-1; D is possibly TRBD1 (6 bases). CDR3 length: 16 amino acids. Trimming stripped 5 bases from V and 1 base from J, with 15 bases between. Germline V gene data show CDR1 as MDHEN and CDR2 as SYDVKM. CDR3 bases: TGTGCCAGCAGTCCGACAGGAGGATATTCCTACAATGAGCAGTTCTTC. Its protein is CASSPTGGYSYNEQFF.

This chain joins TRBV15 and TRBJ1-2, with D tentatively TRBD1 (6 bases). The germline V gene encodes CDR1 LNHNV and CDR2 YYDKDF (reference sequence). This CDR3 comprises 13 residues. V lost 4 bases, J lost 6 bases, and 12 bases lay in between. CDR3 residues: CATSTGENNGYTF. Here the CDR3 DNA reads TGTGCCACCAGCACAGGGGAAAACAATGGCTACACCTTC.

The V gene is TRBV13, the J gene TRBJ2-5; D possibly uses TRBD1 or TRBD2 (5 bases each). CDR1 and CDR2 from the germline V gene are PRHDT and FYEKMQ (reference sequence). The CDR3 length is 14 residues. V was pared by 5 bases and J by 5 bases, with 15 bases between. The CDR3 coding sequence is TGTGCCAGCAGCCGAGGGGAGACCGGGGAGACCCAGTACTTC. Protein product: CASSRGETGETQYF.

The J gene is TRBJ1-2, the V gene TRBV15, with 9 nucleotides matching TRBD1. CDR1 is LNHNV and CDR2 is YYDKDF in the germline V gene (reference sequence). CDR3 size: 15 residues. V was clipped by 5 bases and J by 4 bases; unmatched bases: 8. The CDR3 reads CATSYDRGRSYGYTF. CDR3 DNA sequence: TGTGCCACCAGCTACGACAGGGGGAGGTCCTATGGCTACACCTTC. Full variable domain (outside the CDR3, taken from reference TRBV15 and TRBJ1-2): DAMVIQNPRYQVTQFGKPVTLSCSQTLNHNVMYWYQQKSSQAPKLLFHYYDKDFNNEADTPDNFQSRRPNTSFCFLDIRSPGLGDTAMYLCATSYDRGRSYGYTFGSGTRLTVV.

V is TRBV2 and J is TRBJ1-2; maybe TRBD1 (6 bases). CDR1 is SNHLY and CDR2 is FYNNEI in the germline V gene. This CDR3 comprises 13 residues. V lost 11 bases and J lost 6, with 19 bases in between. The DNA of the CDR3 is TGTGCCTCCCTAGGGGGGGGGCAGAATGGCTACACCTTC. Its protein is CASLGGGQNGYTF. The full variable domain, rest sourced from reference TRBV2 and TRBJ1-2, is EPEVTQTPSHQVTQMGQEVILRCVPISNHLYFYWYRQILGQKVEFLVSFYNNEISEKSEIFDDQFSVERPDGSNFTLKIRSTKLEDSAMYFCASLGGGQNGYTFGSGTRLTVV.

The CDR3 coding sequence is TGTGCCAGCTCACCACCCGGGCAGGGGTCCTACAATGAGCAGTTCTTC. Its translation: CASSPPGQGSYNEQFF. The rearrangement uses TRBV18 and TRBJ2-1; TRBD1 is a possible D gene (6 bases). The CDR3 extends over 16 amino acids. V lost 0 bases, J lost 1 base, and 10 bases lay in between. The germline V gene has CDR1 KGHSH and CDR2 LQKENI.

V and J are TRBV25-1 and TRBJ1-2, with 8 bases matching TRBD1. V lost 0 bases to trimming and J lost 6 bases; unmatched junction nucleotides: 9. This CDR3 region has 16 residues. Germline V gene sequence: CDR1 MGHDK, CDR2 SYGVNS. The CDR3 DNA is TGTGCCAGCAGTGAATATAGAGGGGGGACAGGAAATGGCTACACCTTC. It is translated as CASSEYRGGTGNGYTF.

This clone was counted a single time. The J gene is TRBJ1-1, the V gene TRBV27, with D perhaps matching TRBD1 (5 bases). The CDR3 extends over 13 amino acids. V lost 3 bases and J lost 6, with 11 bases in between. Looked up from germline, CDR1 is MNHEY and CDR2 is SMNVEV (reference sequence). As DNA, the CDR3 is TGTGCCAGCAGTTTCCAGGGTTTGGCTGAAGCTTTCTTT. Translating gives CASSFQGLAEAFF.

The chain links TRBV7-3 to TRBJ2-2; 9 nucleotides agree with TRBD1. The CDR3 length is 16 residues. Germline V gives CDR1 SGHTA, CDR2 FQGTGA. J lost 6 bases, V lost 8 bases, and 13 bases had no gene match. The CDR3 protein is CASGRRTGGAAGELFF. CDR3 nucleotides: TGTGCCAGCGGGAGGCGTACAGGGGGCGCCGCCGGGGAGCTGTTTTTT.

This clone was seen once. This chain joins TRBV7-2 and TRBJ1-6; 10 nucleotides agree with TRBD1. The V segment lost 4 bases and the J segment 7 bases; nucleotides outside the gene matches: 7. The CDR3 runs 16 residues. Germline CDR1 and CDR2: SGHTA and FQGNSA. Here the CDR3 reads CASSSDRGLLNSPLHF. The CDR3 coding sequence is TGTGCCAGCAGCTCAGACAGGGGGCTTCTAAATTCACCCCTCCACTTT. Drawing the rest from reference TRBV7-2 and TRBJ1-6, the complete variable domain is GAGVSQSPSNKVTEKGKDVELRCDPISGHTALYWYRQSLGQGLEFLIYFQGNSAPDKSGLPSDRFSAERTGGSVSTLTIQRTQQEDSAVYLCASSSDRGLLNSPLHFGNGTRLTVT.

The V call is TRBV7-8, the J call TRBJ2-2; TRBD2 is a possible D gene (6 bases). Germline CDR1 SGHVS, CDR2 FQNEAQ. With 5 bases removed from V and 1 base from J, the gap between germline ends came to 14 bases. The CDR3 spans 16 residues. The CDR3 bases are TGTGCCAGCAGCCCGGCTCCGACTAGGAACACCGGGGAGCTGTTTTTT. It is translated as CASSPAPTRNTGELFF.

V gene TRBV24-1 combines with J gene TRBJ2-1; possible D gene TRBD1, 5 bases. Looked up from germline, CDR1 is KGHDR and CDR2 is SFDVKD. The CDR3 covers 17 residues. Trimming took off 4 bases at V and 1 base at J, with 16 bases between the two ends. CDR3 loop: CATSDQTVLGSYNEQFF. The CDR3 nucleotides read TGTGCCACCAGTGACCAGACAGTGCTTGGTTCCTACAATGAGCAGTTCTTC.

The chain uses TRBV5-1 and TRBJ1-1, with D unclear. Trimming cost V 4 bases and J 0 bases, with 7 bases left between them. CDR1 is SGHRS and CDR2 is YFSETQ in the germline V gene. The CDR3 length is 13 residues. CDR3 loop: CASSGQMNTEAFF. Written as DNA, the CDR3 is TGCGCCAGCAGCGGGCAGATGAACACTGAAGCTTTCTTT.

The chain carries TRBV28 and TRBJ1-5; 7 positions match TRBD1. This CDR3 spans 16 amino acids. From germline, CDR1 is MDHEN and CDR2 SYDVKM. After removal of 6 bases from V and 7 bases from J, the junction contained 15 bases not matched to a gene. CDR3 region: CASSHGGQAVGQPQHF. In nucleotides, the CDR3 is TGTGCCAGCAGCCACGGTGGACAGGCCGTCGGGCAGCCCCAGCATTTT.

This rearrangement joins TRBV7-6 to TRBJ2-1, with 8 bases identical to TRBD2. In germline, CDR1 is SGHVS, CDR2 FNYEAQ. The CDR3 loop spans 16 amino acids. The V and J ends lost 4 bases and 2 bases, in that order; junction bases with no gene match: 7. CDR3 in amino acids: CASSSVLAGAYNEQFF. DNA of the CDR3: TGTGCCAGCAGCTCGGTTCTAGCGGGTGCCTACAATGAGCAGTTCTTC.

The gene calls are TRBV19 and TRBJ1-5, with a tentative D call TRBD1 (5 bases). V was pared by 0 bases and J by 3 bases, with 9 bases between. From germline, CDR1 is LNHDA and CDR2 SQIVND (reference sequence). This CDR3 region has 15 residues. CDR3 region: CASSIEGGANQPQHF. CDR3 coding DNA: TGTGCCAGTAGTATAGAGGGAGGGGCCAATCAGCCCCAGCATTTT.

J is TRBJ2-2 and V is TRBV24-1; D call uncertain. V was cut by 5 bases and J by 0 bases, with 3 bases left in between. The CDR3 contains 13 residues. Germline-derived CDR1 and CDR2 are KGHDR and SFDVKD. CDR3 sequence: CATSGANTGELFF. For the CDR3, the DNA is TGTGCCACCAGTGGAGCGAACACCGGGGAGCTGTTTTTT.

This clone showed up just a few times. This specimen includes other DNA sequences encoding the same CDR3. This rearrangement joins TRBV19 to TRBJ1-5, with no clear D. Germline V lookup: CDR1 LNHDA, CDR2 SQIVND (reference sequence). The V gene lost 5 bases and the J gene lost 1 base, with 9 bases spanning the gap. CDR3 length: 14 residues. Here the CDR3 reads CASSRGGSNQPQHF. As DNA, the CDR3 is TGTGCCAGTAGTCGTGGAGGGAGCAATCAGCCCCAGCATTTT.

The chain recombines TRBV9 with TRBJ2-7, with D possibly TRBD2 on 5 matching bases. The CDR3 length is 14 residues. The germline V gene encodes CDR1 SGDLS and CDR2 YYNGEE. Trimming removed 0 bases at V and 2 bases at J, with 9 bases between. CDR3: CASSVGSAAYEQYF. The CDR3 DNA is TGTGCCAGCAGCGTAGGTAGCGCCGCCTACGAGCAGTACTTC.

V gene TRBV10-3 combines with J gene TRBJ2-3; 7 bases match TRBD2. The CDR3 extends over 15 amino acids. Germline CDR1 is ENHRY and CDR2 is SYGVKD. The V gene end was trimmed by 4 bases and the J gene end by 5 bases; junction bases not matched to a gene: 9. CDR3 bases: TGTGCCATCAGTGCCCTGGCGGGAGCGTTAGATACGCAGTATTTT. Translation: CAISALAGALDTQYF.

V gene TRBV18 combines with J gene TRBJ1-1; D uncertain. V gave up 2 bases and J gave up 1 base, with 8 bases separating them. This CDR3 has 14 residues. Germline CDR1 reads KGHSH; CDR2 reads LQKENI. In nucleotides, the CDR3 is TGTGCCAGCTCACCAGGCGCGGCGAACACTGAAGCTTTCTTT. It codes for CASSPGAANTEAFF.

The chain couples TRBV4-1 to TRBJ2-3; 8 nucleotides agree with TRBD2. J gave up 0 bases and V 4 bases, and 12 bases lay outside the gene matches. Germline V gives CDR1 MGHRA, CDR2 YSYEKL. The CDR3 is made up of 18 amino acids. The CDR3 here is CASSRPPLLAGSTDTQYF. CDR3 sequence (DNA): TGCGCCAGCAGCCGCCCACCGCTCCTAGCGGGTAGCACAGATACGCAGTATTTT.

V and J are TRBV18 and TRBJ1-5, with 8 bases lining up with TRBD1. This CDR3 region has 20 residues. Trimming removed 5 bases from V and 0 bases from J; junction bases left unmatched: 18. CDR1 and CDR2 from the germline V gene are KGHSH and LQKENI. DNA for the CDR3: TGTGCCAGCTCATATGGTCGGACAGGGCAGATCCCAGATAGCAATCAGCCCCAGCATTTT. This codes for CASSYGRTGQIPDSNQPQHF. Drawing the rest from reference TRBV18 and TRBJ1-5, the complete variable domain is NAGVMQNPRHLVRRRGQEARLRCSPMKGHSHVYWYRQLPEEGLKFMVYLQKENIIDESGMPKERFSAEFPKEGPSILRIQQVVRGDSAAYFCASSYGRTGQIPDSNQPQHFGDGTRLSIL.

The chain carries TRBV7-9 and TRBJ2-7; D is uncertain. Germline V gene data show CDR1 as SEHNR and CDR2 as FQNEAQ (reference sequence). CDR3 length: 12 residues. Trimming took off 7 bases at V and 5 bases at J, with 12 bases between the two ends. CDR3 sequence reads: CASTRGPHEQYF. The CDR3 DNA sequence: TGTGCCAGCACCCGCGGACCCCACGAGCAGTACTTC.

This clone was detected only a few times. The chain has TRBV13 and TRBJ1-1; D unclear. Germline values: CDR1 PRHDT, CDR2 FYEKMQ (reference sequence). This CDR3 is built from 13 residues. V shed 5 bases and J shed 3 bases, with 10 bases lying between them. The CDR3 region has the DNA TGTGCCAGCAGCCTGTACGTGGACACTGAAGCTTTCTTT. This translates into CASSLYVDTEAFF.

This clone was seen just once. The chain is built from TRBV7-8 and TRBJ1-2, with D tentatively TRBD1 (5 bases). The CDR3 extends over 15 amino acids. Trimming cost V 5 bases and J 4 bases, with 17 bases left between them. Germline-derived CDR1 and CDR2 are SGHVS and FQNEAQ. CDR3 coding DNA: TGTGCCAGCAGCCTAACTCAGGGATCTAGCTATGGCTACACCTTC. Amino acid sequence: CASSLTQGSSYGYTF.